Listed here are 2 T cell receptor beta chains from one sample, sequenced in a study of long-term antiretroviral therapy in people with HIV (dated by TCRdb to between 2022 and 2023). The immunoSEQ hsTCRB v3.0 assay was used at survey level resolution to sequence the TRB variable region. TCRdb took this table from immuneACCESS and kept in-frame rearrangements with V and J called. Such tables lack part of the clones; where checked against another copy, unresolved V genes explain under half of the gap, and the rest is unexplained. This sample has 35,000 to 40,000 clones in its table, and roughly 85% of those were observed once. Of the sample, roughly a tenth falls within the top ten clones. Sequencing used unsorted PBMCs, obtained 2.2 years after starting antiretroviral therapy. The receptor source for this set is a man aged 18 to 30 with HIV.

This clone showed up just a few times. This rearrangement joins TRBV7-9 to TRBJ2-7, with D perhaps matching TRBD1 or TRBD2 (5 bases each). The CDR3 is made up of 13 amino acids. Trimming removed 2 bases at V and 7 bases at J, with 12 bases between. The V gene's germline CDR1 is SEHNR and CDR2 FQNEAQ (reference sequence). The CDR3: CASSLTSGGEQYF. In DNA, the CDR3 is TGTGCCAGCAGCTTAACGTCTGGGGGAGAGCAGTACTTC.

This chain uses TRBV7-8 with TRBJ2-7; 15 bases map to TRBD2. The V gene's germline CDR1 is SGHVS and CDR2 FQNEAQ. This CDR3 region has 16 residues. Trimming removed 5 bases from V and 2 bases from J; junction bases left unmatched: 4. CDR3: CASSGGLAGGAYEQYF. DNA of the CDR3: TGTGCCAGCAGCGGGGGACTAGCGGGAGGCGCCTACGAGCAGTACTTC.